This entry lists 10 T cell receptor beta chains sequenced from one sample in a study of T cells after yellow fever vaccination. Via MiXCR, TCRdb re-called the 5' RACE reads, giving one row per CDR3 protein. The sample shows 200,000 to 250,000 distinct CDR3 sequences, roughly 3% of them seen only once. The material was CD4+ T cells sorted from PBMCs, obtained 10 days after the yellow fever booster vaccination. These receptors all stem from a man aged 18 to 29 who received the YFV17D yellow fever vaccine.

This clonotype was observed a few times. The chain recombines TRBV6-5 with TRBJ1-1; 7 nucleotides align to TRBD1. This CDR3 is built from 16 residues. V lost 5 bases, J lost 6 bases, and 15 bases stayed unmatched. In germline, CDR1 is MNHEY, CDR2 SVGAGI. The CDR3 region has the DNA TGTGCCAGCAGTATCTCCCCAGGACAGGCTTCATCTGAAGCTTTCTTT. Translated, it gives CASSISPGQASSEAFF.

This clonotype was seen more than once but under ten times. V is TRBV5-4 and J is TRBJ1-2; no definite D call. The CDR3 consists of 14 residues. CDR1 SGHNT and CDR2 YYREEE come from the germline V gene (reference sequence). V lost 4 bases to trimming and J lost 3 bases, with 13 bases between them. CDR3 protein: CASSGPPAYYGYTF. CDR3 DNA: TGTGCCAGCAGCGGGCCCCCTGCTTACTATGGCTACACCTTC. The full variable domain, with the rest looked up from reference TRBV5-4 and TRBJ1-2, is ETGVTQSPTHLIKTRGQQVTLRCSSQSGHNTVSWYQQALGQGPQFIFQYYREEENGRGNFPPRFSGLQFPNYSSELNVNALELDDSALYLCASSGPPAYYGYTFGSGTRLTVV.

This clonotype showed up just a few times. V is TRBV7-2 and J is TRBJ2-7; D might be TRBD1 (6 bases). The germline V and J ends were trimmed by 2 bases and 3 bases, with 14 bases remaining between them. Germline values: CDR1 SGHTA, CDR2 FQGNSA. The CDR3 is 15 residues long. Here the CDR3 DNA reads TGTGCCAGCAGCTTAAGGGCAGGGGAAAACTACGAGCAGTACTTC. The encoded protein is CASSLRAGENYEQYF. Combining the CDR3 with reference TRBV7-2 and TRBJ2-7 gives the whole variable domain GAGVSQSPSNKVTEKGKDVELRCDPISGHTALYWYRQSLGQGLEFLIYFQGNSAPDKSGLPSDRFSAERTGGSVSTLTIQRTQQEDSAVYLCASSLRAGENYEQYFGPGTRLTVT.

The rearrangement links TRBV3-1 to TRBJ1-6; 8 bases align to TRBD1. J lost 7 bases, V lost 1 base, and 3 bases had no gene match. This CDR3 is 15 amino acids long. Germline V gives CDR1 LGHDT, CDR2 YNNKEL (reference sequence). CDR3: CASSQGRTGNSPLHF. CDR3 DNA sequence: TGTGCCAGCAGCCAAGGAAGGACAGGGAATTCACCCCTCCACTTT.

The table lists this clonotype with a few counts. The rearrangement links TRBV27 to TRBJ2-1; 7 positions match TRBD2. CDR1 is MNHEY, CDR2 SMNVEV, per germline (reference sequence). Unmatched junction bases numbered 10, after V lost 5 bases and J lost 6 bases. The CDR3 is 15 amino acids. The CDR3: CASSPSGGVFNEQFF. The CDR3 coding sequence is TGTGCCAGCAGTCCCTCGGGGGGAGTATTCAATGAGCAGTTCTTC.

This clonotype was seen a handful of times. The chain combines TRBV13 with TRBJ2-5; D may be TRBD1 (5 bases). The germline V and J ends were trimmed by 2 bases and 7 bases, with 5 bases remaining between them. CDR1 and CDR2 from the germline V gene are PRHDT and FYEKMQ (reference sequence). The CDR3 runs 11 residues. CDR3: CASSLRGTQYF. For the CDR3, the DNA is TGTGCCAGCAGCTTAAGGGGGACCCAGTACTTC.

In DNA, the CDR3 is TGTGCCAGCCGAGCCCAACTAGCGGGGAACACCGGGGAGCTGTTTTTT. Translation gives CASRAQLAGNTGELFF. This chain joins TRBV7-2 and TRBJ2-2, with 9 bases aligning to TRBD2. The trim removed 8 bases at V and 1 base at J, leaving 8 bases unmatched. CDR1 is SGHTA, CDR2 FQGNSA, per germline. This CDR3 is built from 16 residues.

This clonotype was counted at least ten times. The chain is built from TRBV28 and TRBJ1-5; D gene ambiguous. V lost 8 bases and J 4 bases, leaving 9 bases between the germline ends. Germline assignment: CDR1 MDHEN and CDR2 SYDVKM. The CDR3 extends over 12 amino acids. CDR3 residues: CASSPDNQPQHF. CDR3 in DNA: TGTGCCAGCTCGCCAGATAATCAGCCCCAGCATTTT. The variable domain in full, with the rest retrieved from reference TRBV28 and TRBJ1-5, is DVKVTQSSRYLVKRTGEKVFLECVQDMDHENMFWYRQDPGLGLRLIYFSYDVKMKEKGDIPEGYSVSREKKERFSLILESASTNQTSMYLCASSPDNQPQHFGDGTRLSIL.

This clonotype has a count of ten or more. CDR3 in DNA: TGCAGTGTCGGGGGGGTAGGAGATACGCAGTATTTT. It translates to CSVGGVGDTQYF. The rearrangement joins TRBV20-1 to TRBJ2-3; 8 bases are a match to TRBD2. Looked up from germline, CDR1 is DFQATT and CDR2 is SNEGSKA (reference sequence). This CDR3 comprises 12 residues. The ends lost 7 bases at V and 5 bases at J; junction bases unmatched: 5.

The table lists this clonotype with a few counts. V usage is TRBV7-9 and J usage is TRBJ1-4, with D tentatively TRBD1 (6 bases). The CDR3 is made up of 17 amino acids. Per germline, CDR1 SEHNR and CDR2 FQNEAQ (reference sequence). V gave up 5 bases and J gave up 4 bases, with 20 bases separating them. The CDR3 sequence: CASSPEGGSWGNEKLFF. Here the CDR3 DNA reads TGTGCCAGCAGCCCCGAGGGGGGGTCTTGGGGTAATGAAAAACTGTTTTTT. The full variable domain, completed using reference TRBV7-9 and TRBJ1-4, is DTGVSQNPRHKITKRGQNVTFRCDPISEHNRLYWYRQTLGQGPEFLTYFQNEAQLEKSRLLSDRFSAERPKGSFSTLEIQRTEQGDSAMYLCASSPEGGSWGNEKLFFGSGTQLSVL.